The next 10 T cell receptor beta chains were all read from a single sample in a study of blood T cells in healthy people across ages. Combining a sample-barcoded 5' primer with a J-beta primer mix, a second PCR ran for roughly 7 to 12 cycles. TCRdb analysed the 5' RACE reads with MiXCR anew, one entry per CDR3 protein. The repertoire includes 1.2 million to 1.5 million distinct CDR3 sequences, approximately 38% of them detected once, and 7.9% sits in the top ten. The sample comprised blood. These receptors were taken from a woman aged 18-30 years in good health.

This clonotype was seen only a few times. V and J are TRBV6-5 and TRBJ2-7; 8 bases align to TRBD1. The germline CDR1 and CDR2 sequences are MNHEY and SVGAGI. J was trimmed by 2 bases and V by 4 bases; bases with no gene match: 13. The CDR3 contains 17 residues. CDR3 coding DNA: TGTGCCAGCAGTTTTAATCGGATGGACAGGGTACCCTACGAGCAGTACTTC. Protein product: CASSFNRMDRVPYEQYF.

As for this clonotype: A junction boundary mismatches the germline segment, possibly from a read error. The chain has TRBV11-2 and TRBJ2-1, with 9 bases identical to TRBD2. The CDR3 length is 14 residues. CDR1 is SGHAT and CDR2 is FQNNGV in the germline V gene. CDR3 sequence reads: CASTLAGDLNEQFF. In nucleotides, the CDR3 is TGTGCCAGCACCTTAGCGGGAGATCTCAATGAGCAGTTCTTC.

This rearrangement joins TRBV5-1 to TRBJ2-7, with 11 positions matching TRBD2. Germline CDR1 and CDR2: SGHRS and YFSETQ. The V gene end was trimmed by 5 bases and the J gene end by 4 bases; junction bases not matched to a gene: 8. This CDR3 is built from 15 residues. The CDR3 protein is CASRTGLAESYEQYF. The CDR3 nucleotides are TGCGCCAGCAGGACGGGACTAGCGGAATCTTACGAGCAGTACTTC. The full variable domain, in which reference TRBV5-1 and TRBJ2-7 provide the parts outside the CDR3, is KAGVTQTPRYLIKTRGQQVTLSCSPISGHRSVSWYQQTPGQGLQFLFEYFSETQRNKGNFPGRFSGRQFSNSRSEMNVSTLELGDSALYLCASRTGLAESYEQYFGPGTRLTVT.

Concerning this clonotype itself: The germline gene is not matched at one end of the junction; a read error may be the cause. The J gene is TRBJ2-1, the V gene TRBV15; D possibly matches TRBD1 or TRBD2 (6 bases each). There are 15 residues in the CDR3. Germline V lookup: CDR1 LNHNV, CDR2 YYDKDF (reference sequence). DNA of the CDR3: TGTGCCACCACCAGAGCACAGGGACTTTACAATGAGCAGTTCTTC. It encodes CATTRAQGLYNEQFF.

A few counts support this clonotype. The chain carries TRBV11-2 and TRBJ1-1; D gene uncertain. Germline V gene data show CDR1 as SGHAT and CDR2 as FQNNGV. Trimming removed 4 bases from V and 4 bases from J, with 10 bases in between. The CDR3 covers 13 residues. CDR3 loop: CASSSNSATEAFF. CDR3 coding DNA: TGTGCCAGCAGCTCCAACTCCGCCACTGAAGCTTTCTTT.

The chain is built from TRBV5-1 and TRBJ2-5; 9 nucleotides line up with TRBD1. The CDR3 runs to 15 residues. CDR1 and CDR2 (germline): SGHRS, YFSETQ. V was pared by 6 bases and J by 4 bases, with 10 bases of the junction left unmatched. The CDR3 coding sequence is TGCGCCAGCAAGGAGAGGACAGGGGCTTCAGAGACCCAGTACTTC. Translated: CASKERTGASETQYF.

This clonotype was seen just once. The V gene is TRBV4-1, the J gene TRBJ2-1; TRBD2 is a possible D gene (5 bases). There are 13 residues in the CDR3. V was cut by 7 bases and J by 9 bases, with 16 bases left in between. Germline V gene lookup returns CDR1 MGHRA and CDR2 YSYEKL. The CDR3 reads CASTGSAGSEQFF. The DNA of the CDR3 is TGCGCCAGCACGGGAAGCGCAGGAAGTGAGCAGTTCTTC.

In its sample, this clonotype was seen a few times. The genes are TRBV7-8 and TRBJ1-1; D is unclear. The CDR3 is 15 residues long. Germline V lookup: CDR1 SGHVS, CDR2 FQNEAQ. Trimming took off 2 bases at V and 5 bases at J, with 15 bases between the two ends. This chain's CDR3 is CASSLRPAPGTEAFF. For the CDR3, the DNA is TGTGCCAGCAGCTTACGGCCGGCCCCCGGGACTGAAGCTTTCTTT. The full variable domain, in which reference TRBV7-8 and TRBJ1-1 provide the parts outside the CDR3, is GAGVSQSPRYKVAKRGQDVALRCDPISGHVSLFWYQQALGQGPEFLTYFQNEAQLDKSGLPSDRFFAERPEGSVSTLKIQRTQQEDSAVYLCASSLRPAPGTEAFFGQGTRLTVV.

The chain links TRBV7-2 to TRBJ2-3; D remains unclear. The CDR3 extends over 15 amino acids. The V gene lost 1 base and the J gene lost 2 bases, with 10 bases spanning the gap. Germline loops: CDR1 SGHTA, CDR2 FQGNSA. CDR3 sequence reads: CASSLVGSPTDTQYF. The CDR3 bases are TGTGCCAGCAGCTTAGTGGGCAGCCCCACAGATACGCAGTATTTT. Together with reference TRBV7-2 and TRBJ2-3, the CDR3 gives the full variable domain: GAGVSQSPSNKVTEKGKDVELRCDPISGHTALYWYRQSLGQGLEFLIYFQGNSAPDKSGLPSDRFSAERTGGSVSTLTIQRTQQEDSAVYLCASSLVGSPTDTQYFGPGTRLTVL.

This clonotype was detected many times. The chain couples TRBV10-3 to TRBJ2-3; 9 bases map to TRBD2. The CDR3 spans 13 residues. Germline lookup yields CDR1 ENHRY and CDR2 SYGVKD. After removal of 6 bases from V and 5 bases from J, the junction contained 3 bases not matched to a gene. The CDR3 sequence: CAISATSGDTQYF. The CDR3 region has the DNA TGTGCCATCAGCGCGACTAGCGGAGATACGCAGTATTTT.